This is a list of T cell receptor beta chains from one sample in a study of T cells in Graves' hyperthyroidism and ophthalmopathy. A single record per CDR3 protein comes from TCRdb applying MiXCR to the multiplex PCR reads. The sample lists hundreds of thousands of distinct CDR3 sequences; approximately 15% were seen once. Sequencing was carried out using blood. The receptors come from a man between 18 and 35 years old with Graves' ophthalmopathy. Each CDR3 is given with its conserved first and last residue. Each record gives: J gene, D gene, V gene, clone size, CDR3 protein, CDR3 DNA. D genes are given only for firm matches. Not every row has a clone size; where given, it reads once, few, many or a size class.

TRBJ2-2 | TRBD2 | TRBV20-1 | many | CSARTYGRSTGELFF | TGCAGTGCTAGAACGTACGGGAGGTCCACCGGGGAGCTGTTTTTT
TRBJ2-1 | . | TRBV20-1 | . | CSAPAQEGPDEQFF | TGCAGTGCGCCCGCCCAGGAGGGTCCGGATGAGCAGTTCTTC
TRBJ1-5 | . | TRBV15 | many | CATSRPGGEGQPQHF | TGTGCCACCAGCAGACCCGGTGGGGAAGGGCAGCCCCAGCATTTT
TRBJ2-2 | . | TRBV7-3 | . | CASRPNCENTGELFF | TGTGCCAGCAGACCGAACTGTGAGAACACCGGGGAGCTGTTTTTT
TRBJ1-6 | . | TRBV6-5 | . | CASSYSIPVGLSSGSPLHF | TGTGCCAGCAGTTACTCGATACCAGTTGGATTGAGTAGTGGTTCACCCCTCCACTTT
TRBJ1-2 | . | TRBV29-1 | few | CSVHGLPTF | TGCAGCGTTCATGGGTTACCCACCTTC
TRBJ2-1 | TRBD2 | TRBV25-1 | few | CASSDGARGGEQFF | TGTGCCAGCAGTGACGGGGCGCGGGGGGGTGAGCAGTTCTTC
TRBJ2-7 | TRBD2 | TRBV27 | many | CASSLSSGGSLYEQYF | TGTGCCAGCAGTTTATCGAGCGGGGGGTCGCTCTACGAGCAGTACTTC
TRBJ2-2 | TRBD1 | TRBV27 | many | CASSLTGVLTGELFF | TGTGCCAGCAGCTTGACAGGGGTTTTGACCGGGGAGCTGTTTTTT
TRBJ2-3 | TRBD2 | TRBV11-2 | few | CASSWTSGGGADTQYF | TGTGCCAGCAGCTGGACTAGCGGGGGGGGGGCAGATACGCAGTATTTT
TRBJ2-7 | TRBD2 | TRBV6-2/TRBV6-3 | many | CASRRLAESYEQYF | TGTGCCAGCAGAAGACTAGCGGAGTCCTACGAGCAGTACTTC
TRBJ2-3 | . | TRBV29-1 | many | CSVESTDTQYF | TGCAGCGTTGAAAGCACAGATACGCAGTATTTT
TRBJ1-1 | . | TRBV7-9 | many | CASSPPTVVAATEAFF | TGTGCCAGCAGCCCCCCCACCGTTGTGGCGGCCACTGAAGCTTTCTTT
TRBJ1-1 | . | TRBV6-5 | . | CASSYSGQGLTEAFF | TGTGCCAGCAGTTACTCGGGGCAGGGTCTTACTGAAGCTTTCTTT
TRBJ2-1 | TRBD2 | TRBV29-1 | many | CSVSGTSGYNEQFF | TGCAGCGTGTCCGGGACTAGCGGTTACAATGAGCAGTTCTTC
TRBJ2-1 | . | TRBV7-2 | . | CASSFGEGAGGYKSEQFF | TGTGCCAGCAGCTTTGGGGAGGGGGCTGGGGGCTACAAAAGTGAGCAGTTCTTC
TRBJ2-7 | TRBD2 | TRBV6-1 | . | CASSLLAGAFYEQYF | TGTGCCAGCAGTCTACTAGCGGGTGCCTTCTACGAGCAGTACTTC
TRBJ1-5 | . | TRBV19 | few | CASSIPWSNQPQHF | TGTGCCAGTAGTATTCCTTGGAGCAATCAGCCCCAGCATTTT
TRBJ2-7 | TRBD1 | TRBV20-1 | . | CSAGQGGEQYF | TGCAGTGCGGGACAGGGGGGGGAGCAGTACTTC
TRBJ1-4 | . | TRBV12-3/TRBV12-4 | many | CASSFNGEKLFF | TGTGCCAGCAGTTTTAATGGAGAAAAACTGTTTTTT
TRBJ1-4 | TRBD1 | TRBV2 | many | CASSGTGWEKLFF | TGTGCCAGCAGCGGGACAGGGTGGGAAAAACTGTTTTTT
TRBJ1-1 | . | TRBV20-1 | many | CSAVPLGGTEAFF | TGCAGTGCTGTGCCCCTCGGAGGGACTGAAGCTTTCTTT
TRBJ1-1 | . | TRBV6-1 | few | CASSEYGDTEAFF | TGTGCCAGCAGTGAATATGGGGACACTGAAGCTTTCTTT
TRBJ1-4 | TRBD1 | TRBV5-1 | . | CASRHRQGGIEKLFF | TGCGCCAGCAGACACCGACAGGGAGGGATTGAAAAACTGTTTTTT
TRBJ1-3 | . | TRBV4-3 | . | CASSQEASSGNTIYF | TGCGCCAGCAGCCAAGAAGCGAGCTCTGGAAACACCATATATTTT
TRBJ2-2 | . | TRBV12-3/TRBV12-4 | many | CASSLDGAGHGELFF | TGTGCCAGCAGTTTAGACGGGGCAGGGCACGGGGAGCTGTTTTTT
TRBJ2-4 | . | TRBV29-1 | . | CSVEFEENIQYF | TGCAGCGTTGAGTTCGAAGAAAACATTCAGTACTTC
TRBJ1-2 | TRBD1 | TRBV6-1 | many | CASNEAGGAGYTF | TGTGCCAGCAACGAGGCAGGGGGCGCGGGCTACACCTTC